This entry concerns a single TCR beta chain. Its antigen is still unknown. The sample comes from a study of cytomegalovirus exposure and HLA in healthy donors. Overall study results and limits: The listing of 150 or so TCR beta chains classed them as cytomegalovirus-associated.

The PCR contained 60 Vbeta and 13 Jbeta primers. Measured with immunoSEQ multiplex PCR; TCRdb has only the in-frame clones, and not every one. The sample holds 100,000 to 120,000 clones, approximately 79% seen once. This CDR3 is built from 13 residues. Germline V lookup: CDR1 MNHNY, CDR2 SVGAGI (reference sequence). Trimming pared 0 bases from V and 1 base from J, leaving 3 bases between. Sequenced material: PBMCs. The sequence came from a man aged 25 to 45 in good health and CMV-seropositive. The J gene is TRBJ1-1, the V gene TRBV6-6, with D unclear. DNA of the CDR3: TGTGCCAGCAGTTACTCCCGGAACACTGAAGCTTTCTTT. Amino acids: CASSYSRNTEAFF.